This T cell receptor beta chain emerged from a study of cytomegalovirus exposure and HLA in healthy donors. V was trimmed by 0 bases and J by 0 bases, leaving 9 bases between them. CDR1 SGHVS and CDR2 FQNEAQ come from the germline V gene. The CDR3 runs to 16 residues. On this clone: Its antigen is not identified.

Measured with immunoSEQ multiplex PCR; TCRdb has only the in-frame clones, and not every one. The repertoire holds more than 250,000 clones, with 90% as singletons. Overall study results and limits: Cytomegalovirus association was listed for around 170 TCR beta chains. Among TCR sequences, most were rare, though some public TCRs appeared in many donors.

The donors formed part of the approximately 120-subject validation cohort, distinct from the approximately 630-subject first cohort. The V call is TRBV7-8, the J call TRBJ1-5; D is unclear. This clonotype was obtained from a woman aged 25-40 years in good health and CMV-seronegative. The sequenced sample was PBMCs. In DNA, the CDR3 is TGTGCCAGCAGCTTAGCCCCCCTTAATAGCAATCAGCCCCAGCATTTT. This gives the protein CASSLAPLNSNQPQHF.